These T cell receptor beta chains were read from a single sample in a study of tumor and adjacent non-tumor tissue in lung cancer. TCRdb re-derived calls from the multiplex PCR reads in MiXCR, one entry per CDR3 protein. The sample carries some 70,000 distinct CDR3 sequences, about two thirds recorded once. Material for sequencing was distant non-tumor lung tissue. The receptors were gathered from a woman aged 45 to 65 with non-small cell lung cancer. CDR3s include the opening cysteine and the closing phenylalanine or tryptophan. A D gene is named only where the DNA matches it firmly. Rows give clone size only sometimes, using once, few, many, or a class for an expanded clone.

V: TRBV20-1
D: TRBD2
J: TRBJ2-2
size: -
CDR3: CIARQTSGTDTGEQFF
DNA: TGCATTGCTAGACAGACTAGCGGGACAGACACCGGGGAGCAGTTTTTT

V: TRBV11-2
D: -
J: TRBJ2-7
size: -
CDR3: CASTLRILARGSSYEQYF
DNA: TGTGCCAGCACCCTTAGAATCCTAGCGAGAGGGAGCTCCTACGAGCAGTATTTC

V: TRBV7-9
D: -
J: TRBJ2-3
size: -
CDR3: CASCPFGGTTDTQYF
DNA: TGTGCCAGCTGCCCCTTTGGGGGGACCACAGATACGCAGTATTTT

V: TRBV20-1
D: -
J: TRBJ2-7
size: many
CDR3: CSARAIATDEQYF
DNA: TGCAGTGCTAGGGCAATCGCGACGGACGAGCAGTACTTC

V: TRBV29-1
D: -
J: TRBJ2-7
size: few
CDR3: CSAKTWGEYEQYF
DNA: TGCAGCGCCAAGACCTGGGGGGAATACGAGCAGTACTTC

V: TRBV11-2
D: -
J: TRBJ2-7
size: -
CDR3: CVSSLDPSGWEQYF
DNA: TGTGTCAGCAGTTTAGATCCATCGGGATGGGAGCAGTACTTC

V: TRBV29-1
D: TRBD1
J: TRBJ2-7
size: -
CDR3: CSVAGTGAGESYEQYF
DNA: TGCAGCGTTGCCGGGACAGGGGCCGGGGAATCCTACGAGCAGTACTTC

V: TRBV5-1
D: -
J: TRBJ2-2
size: -
CDR3: CASSLCEAGKLFF
DNA: TGCGCCAGCAGCTTATGTGAGGCCGGGAAGCTGTTTTTT

V: TRBV6-5
D: -
J: TRBJ2-3
size: many
CDR3: CATLSLGTTDTQYF
DNA: TGTGCCACCCTCTCCCTAGGGACCACAGATACGCAGTATTTT

V: TRBV6-2/TRBV6-3
D: TRBD1
J: TRBJ1-1
size: -
CDR3: CVSSGDRGGYTEASF
DNA: TGTGTCAGCAGTGGTGACAGGGGCGGTTACACTGAAGCTTCCTTT

V: TRBV12-3/TRBV12-4
D: -
J: TRBJ2-1
size: -
CDR3: CASLEGVGSSARSSYNEQCF
DNA: TGTGCCAGCCTCGAGGGAGTCGGTTCCTCGGCTAGAAGCTCCTACAATGAGCAGTGCTTC

V: TRBV6-5
D: -
J: TRBJ2-2
size: -
CDR3: CASSYGFRGAGELFF
DNA: TGTGCCAGCAGTTACGGTTTCAGGGGGGCCGGGGAGTTGTTTTTT